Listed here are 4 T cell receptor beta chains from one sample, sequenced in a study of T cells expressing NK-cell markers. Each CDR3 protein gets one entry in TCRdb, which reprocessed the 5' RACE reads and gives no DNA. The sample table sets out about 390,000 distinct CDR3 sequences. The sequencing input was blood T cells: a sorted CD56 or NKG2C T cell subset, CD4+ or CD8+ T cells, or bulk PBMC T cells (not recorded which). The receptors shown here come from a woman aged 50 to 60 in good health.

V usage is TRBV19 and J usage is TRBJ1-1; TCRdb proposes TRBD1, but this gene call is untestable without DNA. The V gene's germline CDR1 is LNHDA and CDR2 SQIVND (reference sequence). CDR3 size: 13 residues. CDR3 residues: CASSDREYTEAFF.

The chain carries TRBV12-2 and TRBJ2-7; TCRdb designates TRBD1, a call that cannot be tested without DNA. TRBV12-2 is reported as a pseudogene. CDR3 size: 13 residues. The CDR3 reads CAHIGQGSYEQYF.

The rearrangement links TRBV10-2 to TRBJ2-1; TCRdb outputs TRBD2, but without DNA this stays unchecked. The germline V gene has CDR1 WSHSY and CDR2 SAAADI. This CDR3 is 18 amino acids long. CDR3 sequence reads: CASSDSSGRAENMNEQFF.

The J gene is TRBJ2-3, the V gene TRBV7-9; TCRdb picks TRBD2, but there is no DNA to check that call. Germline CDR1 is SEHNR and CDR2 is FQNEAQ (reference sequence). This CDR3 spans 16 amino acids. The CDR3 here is CASSLGGFSQTDTQYF.